The 25 T cell receptor beta chains presented below share a single source sample, sequenced in a study of T cell responses to AZD1222 COVID-19 vaccine. Libraries were prepared by immunoSEQ multiplex PCR; TCRdb keeps only in-frame clonotypes and omits some of them. The sample yields 140,000 or so clones, 85% to 90% seen once. The material was peripheral blood, obtained 28 days after the second AZD1222 dose. The origin of the receptors is an adult who received the AZD1222 COVID-19 vaccine.

This clone was seen a few times. This chain links TRBV4-1 with TRBJ1-1; D is unclear. Trimming took 3 bases from V and 0 from J, leaving 11 bases between them. Germline V gene sequence: CDR1 MGHRA, CDR2 YSYEKL. The CDR3 extends over 15 amino acids. CDR3 sequence (DNA): TGCGCCAGCAGCCACGTTCTGACGGTGAACACTGAAGCTTTCTTT. Protein: CASSHVLTVNTEAFF.

The rearrangement uses TRBV6-4 and TRBJ2-4; 7 bases map to TRBD1. The V and J ends lost 6 bases and 11 bases, in that order; junction bases with no gene match: 16. The CDR3 extends over 15 amino acids. Germline loops: CDR1 MRHNA, CDR2 SNTAGT. CDR3 sequence: CASRRDSRNATVQYF. The CDR3 DNA sequence: TGTGCCAGCAGGAGGGACAGCCGCAACGCAACGGTTCAGTACTTC.

This chain joins TRBV5-1 and TRBJ2-3, with 7 bases matching TRBD1. CDR3 size: 14 residues. Trimming removed 4 bases from V and 5 bases from J; junction bases left unmatched: 7. The germline V gene has CDR1 SGHRS and CDR2 YFSETQ. The CDR3 nucleotides read TGCGCCAGCAGCCGACAGGGAGAGCAAGATACGCAGTATTTT. Residues: CASSRQGEQDTQYF.

This clone has just one count. The chain is built from TRBV21-1 and TRBJ2-7; TRBD2 reflects the table's D call only, with no check against the DNA. TRBV21-1 is assigned pseudogene status. The CDR3 is 15 residues long. The CDR3, as DNA: TGTGCCAGCAGCAAAGGTAGGGACTCAACCTACGAGCAGTACTTC. It codes for CASSKGRDSTYEQYF.

This clone was detected only once. CDR3 sequence reads: CASSEGGVGNTEAFF. The CDR3 coding sequence is TGCGCCAGCAGTGAGGGCGGAGTAGGGAACACTGAAGCTTTCTTT. The rearrangement links TRBV10-1 to TRBJ1-1, with D uncertain. Per germline, CDR1 WNHNN and CDR2 SYGVQD (reference sequence). The CDR3 is made up of 15 amino acids. The V end lost 2 bases, the J end lost 1 base, and 11 bases lay between the germline ends.

V usage is TRBV2 and J usage is TRBJ2-1; D call uncertain. The CDR3 consists of 10 residues. Trimming removed 8 bases from V and 13 bases from J, with 12 bases in between. Looked up from germline, CDR1 is SNHLY and CDR2 is FYNNEI. This CDR3 is CASGIGVQFF. In DNA, the CDR3 is TGTGCCAGCGGAATAGGAGTTCAGTTCTTC.

The chain joins TRBV3-1 (or the pseudogene TRBV3-2) to TRBJ2-1; 10 positions agree with TRBD2. There are 14 residues in the CDR3. Looked up from germline, CDR1 is LGHDT and CDR2 is YNNKEL (reference sequence). V trimming: 6 bases; J trimming: 9 bases; junction bases outside the gene matches: 8. CDR3 loop: CASRPAGGPTEQFF. The CDR3, as DNA: TGTGCCAGCAGGCCAGCGGGAGGGCCGACTGAGCAGTTCTTC.

This clone was found a few times. CDR3 residues: CASSLDSGAAGNTIYF. As DNA, the CDR3 is TGCGCCAGCAGCTTGGATTCGGGGGCCGCTGGAAACACCATATATTTT. The rearrangement joins TRBV5-1 to TRBJ1-3; possible D gene TRBD1, 6 bases. The CDR3 runs 16 residues. V dropped 0 bases and J dropped 2 bases, with 12 bases sitting between them. Germline lookup yields CDR1 SGHRS and CDR2 YFSETQ.

The rearrangement links TRBV2 to TRBJ2-5; D gene unclear. Germline CDR1 is SNHLY and CDR2 is FYNNEI. This CDR3 is 12 amino acids long. Between the trimmed V and J ends, which lost 4 bases and 2 bases, there was a span of 5 bases. The CDR3 DNA is TGTGCCAGCAGTGTTCTACAAGAGACCCAGTACTTC. It is translated as CASSVLQETQYF.

The V call is TRBV10-1, the J call TRBJ2-1; 9 nucleotides align to TRBD2. CDR1 and CDR2 (germline): WNHNN, SYGVQD (reference sequence). Losses at the gene ends were 2 bases for V and 7 bases for J; bases not matched to a gene: 6. The CDR3 sequence is 15 residues long. In DNA form, the CDR3 reads TGCGCCAGCAGTGAGGTGGCGGGGGGGCTAAATGAGCAGTTCTTC. It specifies CASSEVAGGLNEQFF.

V usage is TRBV10-3 and J usage is TRBJ2-2; D is ambiguous. Trimming removed 0 bases at V and 8 bases at J, with 4 bases between. Germline CDR1 and CDR2: ENHRY and SYGVKD. The length of the CDR3 is 12 residues. The CDR3 coding sequence is TGTGCCATCAGTGAGTCGGTAGGGGAGCTGTTTTTT. This gives the protein CAISESVGELFF.

The chain's CDR3 is CASSVLGRENTEAFF. The DNA for the CDR3 is TGTGCCAGCAGCGTACTGGGCAGAGAGAACACTGAAGCTTTCTTT. V is TRBV9 and J is TRBJ1-1; no definite D call. This CDR3 contains 15 residues. CDR1 is SGDLS and CDR2 is YYNGEE in the germline V gene. The ends were cut back, 1 base at V and 1 base at J, with 11 bases in the middle.

The CDR3 reads CASSDRDRGVNTEAFF. The CDR3 DNA reads as TGTGCCAGCAGCGACCGGGACAGGGGGGTGAACACTGAAGCTTTCTTT. This chain links TRBV5-4 with TRBJ1-1; 11 positions agree with TRBD1. The germline V gene has CDR1 SGHNT and CDR2 YYREEE (reference sequence). The CDR3 is 16 amino acids. Losses at the gene ends were 4 bases for V and 0 bases for J; bases not matched to a gene: 5.

The V call is TRBV5-4, the J call TRBJ2-3; D might be TRBD2 (6 bases). CDR3 size: 14 residues. The V end lost 0 bases, the J end lost 6 bases, and 11 bases lay between the germline ends. CDR1 and CDR2 (germline): SGHNT, YYREEE (reference sequence). The CDR3 loop reads CASSLGRRGDTQYF. Here the CDR3 DNA reads TGTGCCAGCAGCTTGGGGCGGAGGGGTGATACGCAGTATTTT.

CDR3 coding DNA: TGTGCCAGCAGCTTATCCCAGGGGGGTTCAAATTCACCCCTCCACTTT. Amino acids: CASSLSQGGSNSPLHF. This chain links TRBV7-2 with TRBJ1-6, with 7 bases identical to TRBD1. The CDR3 is 16 amino acids. CDR1 is SGHTA and CDR2 is FQGNSA in the germline V gene. J lost 7 bases, V lost 2 bases, and 8 bases had no gene match.

The V and J genes are TRBV28 and TRBJ1-2; 7 nucleotides match TRBD1. Unmatched junction bases numbered 10, after V lost 7 bases and J lost 5 bases. The CDR3 extends over 14 amino acids. Looked up from germline, CDR1 is MDHEN and CDR2 is SYDVKM. CDR3 in amino acids: CASKQGHNTYGYTF. The CDR3 bases are TGTGCCAGCAAACAGGGGCACAATACTTATGGCTACACCTTC.

The gene calls are TRBV19 and TRBJ1-2; D call uncertain. Trimming shortened V by 6 bases and J by 6 bases, and 20 bases separated the two germline ends. Germline V lookup: CDR1 LNHDA, CDR2 SQIVND (reference sequence). This CDR3 contains 15 residues. CDR3 nucleotide sequence: TGTGCCAGTAGCAAAGAGAGGGAAGCGGTAGATGGCTACACCTTC. This sequence encodes CASSKEREAVDGYTF.

This clone was recorded once. The rearrangement links TRBV21-1 to TRBJ1-1; TRBD1 is the table's D call and was not checked against the DNA. TRBV21-1 is given as a pseudogene. The CDR3 contains 15 residues. The CDR3 DNA sequence: TGTGCCAGCAGCCCAGTGGACAGAGAGGTCACTGAAGCTTTCTTT. Its translation: CASSPVDREVTEAFF.

This rearrangement joins TRBV30 to TRBJ2-1; D uncertain. The CDR3 consists of 11 residues. The germline V gene encodes CDR1 GTSNPN and CDR2 SVGIG (reference sequence). V gave up 2 bases and J gave up 8 bases, with 7 bases separating them. CDR3 DNA sequence: TGTGCCTGGAGTAGCCCGGATGAGCAGTTCTTC. Encoded protein: CAWSSPDEQFF. Combining the CDR3 with reference TRBV30 and TRBJ2-1 gives the whole variable domain SQTIHQWPATLVQPVGSPLSLECTVEGTSNPNLYWYRQAAGRGLQLLFYSVGIGQISSEVPQNLSASRPQDRQFILSSKKLLLSDSGFYLCAWSSPDEQFFGPGTRLTVL.

The chain combines TRBV7-2 with TRBJ1-6; tentative D call: TRBD1 (5 bases). CDR3 length equals 13 residues. Trimming cost V 2 bases and J 11 bases, with 10 bases left between them. CDR1 and CDR2 from the germline V gene are SGHTA and FQGNSA. This CDR3 reads CASSLKQGAPLHF. The CDR3 DNA reads TGTGCCAGCAGCTTAAAGCAGGGAGCACCCCTCCACTTT.

This clone was recorded a few times. The chain employs TRBV7-2 and TRBJ1-2, with D perhaps TRBD1 (5 bases). There are 14 residues in the CDR3. CDR1 is SGHTA and CDR2 is FQGNSA in the germline V gene. Trimming left V 4 bases short and J 4 bases short, with 13 bases between. In nucleotides, the CDR3 is TGTGCCAGCAGCTCGGGGGTGGGTCCCTATGGCTACACCTTC. It translates to CASSSGVGPYGYTF.

The rearrangement uses TRBV6-5 and TRBJ2-7; D remains ambiguous. The germline V gene encodes CDR1 MNHEY and CDR2 SVGAGI. Trimming shortened V by 7 bases and J by 10 bases, and 23 bases separated the two germline ends. This CDR3 contains 14 residues. CDR3 nucleotides: TGTGCCAGCACTTCTGCCGACGGCCCCCATAAACAGTACTTC. It specifies CASTSADGPHKQYF.

The chain couples TRBV28 to TRBJ1-1, with D possibly TRBD1 on 6 matching bases. Germline-derived CDR1 and CDR2 are MDHEN and SYDVKM. The CDR3 length is 16 residues. Trimming took off 3 bases at V and 4 bases at J, with 18 bases between the two ends. CDR3 sequence: CASSFAGHVSSTEAFF. The CDR3 region has the DNA TGTGCCAGCAGTTTTGCGGGACATGTTTCGAGCACTGAAGCTTTCTTT.

CDR3 loop: CATSPAGDTKKAFF. CDR3 coding DNA: TGTGCCACCAGCCCAGCCGGGGACACAAAAAAAGCTTTCTTT. The chain uses TRBV24-1 and TRBJ1-1; D is perhaps TRBD1 (6 bases). Germline CDR1 reads KGHDR; CDR2 reads SFDVKD. This CDR3 contains 14 residues. V gave up 7 bases and J gave up 9 bases, with 20 bases separating them.

The rearrangement joins TRBV4-3 to TRBJ1-2; D unresolved. Deletions cut 1 base from V and 8 bases from J, with 11 bases between. Germline lookup yields CDR1 LGHNA and CDR2 YSLEER. The CDR3 has 13 amino acids. The CDR3 region is CASSQGGAEGYTF. The CDR3 region has the DNA TGCGCCAGCAGCCAAGGCGGAGCCGAGGGCTACACCTTC.